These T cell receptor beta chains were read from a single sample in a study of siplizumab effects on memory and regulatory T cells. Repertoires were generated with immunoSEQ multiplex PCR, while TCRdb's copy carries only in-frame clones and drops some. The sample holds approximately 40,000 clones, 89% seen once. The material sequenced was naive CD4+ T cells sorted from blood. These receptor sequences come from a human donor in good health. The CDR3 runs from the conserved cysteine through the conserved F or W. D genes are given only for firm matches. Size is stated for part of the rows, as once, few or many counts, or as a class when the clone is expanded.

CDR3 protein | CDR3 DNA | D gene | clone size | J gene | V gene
CASSQGQNSGNTIYF | TGTGCCAGCAGCCAAGGACAGAACTCTGGAAACACCATATATTTT | - | - | TRBJ1-3 | TRBV7-8
CASSPAGLTEAFF | TGTGCCAGCAGTCCCGCAGGGCTCACTGAAGCTTTCTTT | - | - | TRBJ1-1 | TRBV27
CASSKDNNYGYTF | TGTGCCAGCAGCAAGGACAATAACTATGGCTACACCTTC | - | - | TRBJ1-2 | TRBV7-8
CASSWTGTSGSPYNEQFF | TGTGCCAGCAGCTGGACCGGGACTAGCGGGAGCCCCTACAATGAGCAGTTCTTC | TRBD2 | - | TRBJ2-1 | TRBV5-6
CASSYSPLTTGYTF | TGTGCCAGCAGTTACTCTCCTCTGACGACTGGCTACACCTTC | - | - | TRBJ1-2 | TRBV6-5
CASSLIQGAAGELFF | TGTGCCAGCAGCTTAATCCAGGGGGCCGCCGGGGAGCTGTTTTTT | TRBD1 | - | TRBJ2-2 | TRBV11-1
CASSQDWTAGSYNEQFF | TGTGCCAGCAGCCAAGATTGGACGGCGGGATCCTACAATGAGCAGTTCTTC | - | - | TRBJ2-1 | TRBV4-2
CATSRLLGVSSYEQYF | TGTGCCACCAGCAGACTATTGGGCGTGAGCTCCTACGAGCAGTACTTC | - | - | TRBJ2-7 | TRBV15
CAWSVSAPQETQYF | TGTGCCTGGAGTGTCTCGGCACCTCAAGAGACCCAGTACTTC | - | - | TRBJ2-5 | TRBV30
CASVGGDSYEQYF | TGTGCCAGCGTCGGGGGGGACTCCTACGAGCAGTACTTC | TRBD2 | once | TRBJ2-7 | TRBV6-6
CSVGTGVGETQYF | TGCAGCGTTGGGACGGGGGTAGGTGAGACCCAGTACTTC | - | - | TRBJ2-5 | TRBV29-1
CAWNPVRGRTEAFF | TGTGCCTGGAACCCGGTCAGGGGCAGGACTGAAGCTTTCTTT | - | - | TRBJ1-1 | TRBV30
CASSQGGARQPQHF | TGCGCCAGCAGCCAAGGAGGGGCTCGTCAGCCCCAGCATTTT | - | - | TRBJ1-5 | TRBV4-1
CASSSRATANTGELFF | TGTGCCAGCAGCTCCCGGGCCACCGCAAACACCGGGGAGCTGTTTTTT | - | - | TRBJ2-2 | TRBV7-9
CASGLYTGTDTEAFF | TGTGCTAGTGGTTTGTACACCGGGACAGACACTGAAGCTTTCTTT | TRBD1 | once | TRBJ1-1 | TRBV12-5
CASSVAVGAGNTIYF | TGTGCCAGCAGCGTAGCGGTAGGGGCTGGAAACACCATATATTTT | - | - | TRBJ1-3 | TRBV9
CASRGGGGGNQPQHF | TGTGCCAGCAGGGGGGGCGGAGGGGGCAATCAGCCCCAGCATTTT | - | - | TRBJ1-5 | TRBV25-1
CASSLEGTSYGYTF | TGTGCCAGCAGCTTAGAGGGGACCTCCTATGGCTACACCTTC | - | - | TRBJ1-2 | TRBV7-2
CASSLAGTSGRALYNEQFF | TGTGCCAGCAGCTTAGCCGGGACTAGCGGGAGGGCCCTCTACAATGAGCAGTTCTTC | TRBD2 | - | TRBJ2-1 | TRBV7-3
CASSLGVLKGGAKNIQYF | TGTGCCAGCAGCCTCGGGGTCCTTAAAGGAGGAGCCAAAAACATTCAGTACTTC | - | - | TRBJ2-4 | TRBV7-9
CASSSNSRTDTIYF | TGTGCCAGCAGTTCGAACTCTCGGACGGACACCATATATTTT | - | - | TRBJ1-3 | TRBV6-6
CASSLAQITYEQYF | TGTGCCAGCAGCTTAGCGCAGATCACCTACGAGCAGTACTTC | - | - | TRBJ2-7 | TRBV7-2